This T cell receptor beta chain was retrieved from a study of T cells in localized non-small cell lung cancer. Study conclusions and caveats: Patients showing higher blood T cell density tended to see longer overall survival. Highest T cell clonality was seen in uninvolved adjacent lung, surpassing that measured in tumor. In adjacent lung, a median roughly 60 of the top 100 tumor clones were found.

TCRdb's table, derived via immunoSEQ multiplex PCR, lists solely in-frame clones and lacks some. The profile covers about 41,000 clones, with 86% appearing a single time and around 7% taken by the ten largest. Remarks on this clone: The antigen is undetermined.

The germline gives CDR1 GTSNPN, CDR2 SVGIG (reference sequence). The CDR3 is made up of 15 amino acids. V dropped 6 bases and J dropped 1 base, with 18 bases sitting between them. This TCR was recovered from a woman aged 18 to 55 with stage III lung adenocarcinoma. Sequencing was performed on peripheral blood, taken before any cancer treatment. This chain joins TRBV30 and TRBJ2-5; TRBD1 is a possible D gene (6 bases). In nucleotides, the CDR3 is TGTGCCTGCCCAACAACAGGGTTCTCCCAAGAGACCCAGTACTTC. This gives the protein CACPTTGFSQETQYF.